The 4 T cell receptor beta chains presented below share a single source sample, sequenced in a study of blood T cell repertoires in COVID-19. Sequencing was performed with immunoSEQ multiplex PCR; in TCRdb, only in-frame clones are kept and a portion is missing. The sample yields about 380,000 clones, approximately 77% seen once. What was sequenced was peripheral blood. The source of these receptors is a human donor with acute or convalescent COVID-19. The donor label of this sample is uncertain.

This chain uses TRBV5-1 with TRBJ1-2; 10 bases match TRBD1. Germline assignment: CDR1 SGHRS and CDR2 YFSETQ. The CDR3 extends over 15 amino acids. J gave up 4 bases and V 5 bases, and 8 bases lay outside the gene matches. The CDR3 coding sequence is TGCGCCAGCAGGACAGGGGGCGACCCTGGCTATGGCTACACCTTC. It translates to CASRTGGDPGYGYTF.

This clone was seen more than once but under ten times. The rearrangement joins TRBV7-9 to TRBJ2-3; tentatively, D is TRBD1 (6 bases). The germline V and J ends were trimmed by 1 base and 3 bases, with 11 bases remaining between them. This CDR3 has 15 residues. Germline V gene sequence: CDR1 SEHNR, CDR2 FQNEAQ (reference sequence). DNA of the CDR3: TGTGCCAGCAGCTTAGTGTTGGGGGCAACAGATACGCAGTATTTT. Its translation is CASSLVLGATDTQYF. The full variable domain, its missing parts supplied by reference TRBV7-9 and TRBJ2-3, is DTGVSQNPRHKITKRGQNVTFRCDPISEHNRLYWYRQTLGQGPEFLTYFQNEAQLEKSRLLSDRFSAERPKGSFSTLEIQRTEQGDSAMYLCASSLVLGATDTQYFGPGTRLTVL.

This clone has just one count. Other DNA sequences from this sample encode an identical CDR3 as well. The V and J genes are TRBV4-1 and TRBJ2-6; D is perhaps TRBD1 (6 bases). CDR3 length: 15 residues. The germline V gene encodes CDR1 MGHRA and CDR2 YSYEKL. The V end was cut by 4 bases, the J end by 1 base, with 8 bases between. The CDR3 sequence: CASSPQGSGANVLTF. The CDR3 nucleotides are TGCGCCAGCAGCCCACAGGGTTCTGGGGCCAACGTCCTGACTTTC.

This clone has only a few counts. CDR3 region: CASSFRDRAYEQYF. The CDR3 coding sequence is TGTGCCAGCAGTTTCAGGGACAGGGCCTACGAGCAGTACTTC. This rearrangement joins TRBV27 to TRBJ2-7, with 9 bases identical to TRBD1. J gave up 2 bases and V 3 bases, and 2 bases lay outside the gene matches. CDR3 length equals 14 residues. CDR1 MNHEY and CDR2 SMNVEV come from the germline V gene (reference sequence).